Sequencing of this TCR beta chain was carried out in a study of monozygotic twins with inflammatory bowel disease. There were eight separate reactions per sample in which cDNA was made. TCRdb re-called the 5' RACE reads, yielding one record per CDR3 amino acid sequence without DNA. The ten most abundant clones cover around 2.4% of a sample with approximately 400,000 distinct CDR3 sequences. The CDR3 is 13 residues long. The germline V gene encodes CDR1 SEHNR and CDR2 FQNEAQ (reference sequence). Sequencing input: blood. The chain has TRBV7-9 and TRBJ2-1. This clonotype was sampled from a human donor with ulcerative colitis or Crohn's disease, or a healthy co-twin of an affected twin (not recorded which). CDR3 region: CASSSEVYSEQFF.